This T cell receptor (beta chain) was profiled in a study of monozygotic twins with inflammatory bowel disease. For this clonotype: Its antigen is as yet unknown.

Template switching added UMIs carrying a 6-nucleotide sample barcode. TCRdb reanalyzed the 5' RACE reads, giving one entry per CDR3 protein sequence and no DNA. The sample data list about 130,000 distinct CDR3 sequences. Study results and limitations: The authors note that differing immunosuppressive treatments may have added variability to patient repertoires. Patients with IBD had less TCRbeta diversity (inverse Simpson) than their healthy co-twins.

The sequence was obtained from a human donor with ulcerative colitis or Crohn's disease, or a healthy co-twin of an affected twin (not recorded which). Sequenced: blood.

The CDR3 sequence is CASSQGDSFPQF. This chain connects TRBV4-2 to TRBJ2-7; TCRdb returns TRBD1, unconfirmable since there is no DNA. The CDR3 covers 12 residues. Germline lookup yields CDR1 LGHNA and CDR2 YNFKEQ.